This T cell receptor (beta chain) was documented in a study of blood T cells in healthy people across ages. The sample, 7.5 to 10 milliliters of peripheral blood, was drawn from each donor. Concerning this clonotype itself: Its specificity is unknown.

Combining a sample-barcoded 5' primer with a J-beta primer mix, a second PCR ran for 7 to 11 cycles. Each CDR3 protein gets one entry after TCRdb re-called the 5' RACE reads with MiXCR. The sample contains hundreds of thousands of distinct CDR3 sequences, more than 50% of which appear only once. Germline-derived CDR1 and CDR2 are DFQATT and SNEGSKA (reference sequence). This CDR3 spans 13 amino acids. Between the trimmed V and J ends, which lost 0 bases and 6 bases, there was a span of 11 bases. Study-wide findings and caveats: It was held that the diversity estimates obtained from one million T cells were underestimates. Leaving the PBMCs unsorted stopped any conclusive comparison of naive versus antigen-experienced cells.

This receptor was obtained from a man between 40 and 49 years old in good health. The sequencing sample was made of blood. The J gene is TRBJ1-2, the V gene TRBV20-1; no definite D call. This chain's CDR3 is CSARDVELDGYTF. CDR3 in DNA: TGCAGTGCTAGAGATGTGGAGCTGGATGGCTACACCTTC.